The T cell receptor beta chain described here comes from a study of blood T cells in healthy people across ages. Germline V gene sequence: CDR1 SGHTA, CDR2 FQGNSA. The CDR3 sequence is 15 residues long. The V gene end was trimmed by 2 bases and the J gene end by 1 base; junction bases not matched to a gene: 5. RNA extraction gave at least 5.5 micrograms of total RNA per sample. With a J-beta primer mix and a sample-barcoded 5' primer, a second PCR ran roughly 6 to 11 cycles. TCRdb re-derived calls from the 5' RACE reads in MiXCR, one entry per CDR3 protein. The sample yields fewer than 2 million distinct CDR3 sequences, more than 35% seen once.

Material: blood. The V and J genes are TRBV7-2 and TRBJ2-7; 7 bases map to TRBD1. The TCR originated in a human donor in good health. The CDR3 loop is CASSLRGQTSYEQYF. CDR3 nucleotide sequence: TGTGCCAGCAGCTTACGGGGACAGACTTCCTACGAGCAGTACTTC. Using reference TRBV7-2 and TRBJ2-7 for the parts outside the CDR3, the full variable domain is GAGVSQSPSNKVTEKGKDVELRCDPISGHTALYWYRQSLGQGLEFLIYFQGNSAPDKSGLPSDRFSAERTGGSVSTLTIQRTQQEDSAVYLCASSLRGQTSYEQYFGPGTRLTVT.